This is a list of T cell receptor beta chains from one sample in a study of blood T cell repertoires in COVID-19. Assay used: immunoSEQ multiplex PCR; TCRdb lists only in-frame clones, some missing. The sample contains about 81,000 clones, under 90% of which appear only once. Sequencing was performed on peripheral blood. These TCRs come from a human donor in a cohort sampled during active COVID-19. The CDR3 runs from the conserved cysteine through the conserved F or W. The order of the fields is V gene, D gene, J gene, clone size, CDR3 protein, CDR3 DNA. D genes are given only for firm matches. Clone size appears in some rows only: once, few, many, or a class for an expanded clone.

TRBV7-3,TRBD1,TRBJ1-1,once,CASSPQGNAEAFF,TGTGCCAGCAGCCCACAGGGGAACGCTGAAGCTTTCTTT
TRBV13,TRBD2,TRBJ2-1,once,CASSPRTRPNQFF,TGTGCCAGCAGCCCACGGACTAGACCGAATCAGTTCTTC
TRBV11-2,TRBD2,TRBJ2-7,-,CASSLSLAGAYEQYF,TGTGCCAGCAGCTTATCGTTAGCGGGGGCGTACGAGCAGTACTTC
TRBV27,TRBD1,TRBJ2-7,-,CASSFGRGREQYF,TGTGCCAGCAGTTTCGGCAGGGGGCGTGAGCAGTACTTC
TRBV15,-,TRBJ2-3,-,CATSRVRTSTDTQYF,TGTGCCACCAGCAGAGTGCGGACTAGCACAGATACGCAGTATTTT
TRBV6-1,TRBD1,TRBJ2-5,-,CASSEWTGGEETQYF,TGTGCCAGCAGTGAATGGACAGGGGGCGAAGAGACCCAGTACTTC
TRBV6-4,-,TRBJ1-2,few,CASNQGQADGYTF,TGTGCCAGCAACCAGGGACAAGCTGATGGCTACACCTTC
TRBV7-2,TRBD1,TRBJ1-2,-,CASSLVGTGTTPNYGYTF,TGTGCCAGCAGCTTAGTTGGGACAGGGACCACCCCTAACTATGGCTACACCTTC
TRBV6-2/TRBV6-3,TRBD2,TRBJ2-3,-,CASSAGGPMDTQYF,TGTGCCAGCAGTGCGGGGGGGCCTATGGATACGCAGTATTTT
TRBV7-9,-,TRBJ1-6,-,CASSHYAPRGINSPLHF,TGTGCCAGCAGCCATTATGCCCCGAGGGGGATTAATTCACCCCTCCACTTT
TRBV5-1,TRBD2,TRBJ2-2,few,CASSFNPSGGPGELFF,TGCGCCAGCAGCTTTAATCCTAGCGGGGGCCCCGGGGAGCTGTTTTTT
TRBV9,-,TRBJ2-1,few,CASSVDISSYNEQFF,TGTGCCAGCAGCGTAGATATCAGCTCCTACAATGAGCAGTTCTTC
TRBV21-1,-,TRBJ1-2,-,CASIAHMNGQGGGYTF,TGTGCCAGCATCGCACACATGAACGGACAGGGAGGTGGCTACACCTTC
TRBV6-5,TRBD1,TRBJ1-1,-,CASRDTGGTEAFF,TGTGCCAGCAGAGATACAGGGGGCACTGAAGCTTTCTTT
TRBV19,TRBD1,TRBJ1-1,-,CASSGGGGRTEAFF,TGTGCCAGTAGTGGTGGAGGGGGCAGAACTGAAGCTTTCTTT
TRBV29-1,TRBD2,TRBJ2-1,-,CSALAGSSYNEQFF,TGCAGCGCCCTAGCGGGGTCTTCCTACAATGAGCAGTTCTTC
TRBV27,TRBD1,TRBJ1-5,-,CASSPGTGSNQPQHF,TGTGCCAGCAGTCCCGGGACAGGGTCCAATCAGCCCCAGCATTTT
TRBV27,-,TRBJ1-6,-,CASSLSPTASYSPLHF,TGTGCCAGCAGTTTATCCCCGACAGCCTCCTATTCACCCCTCCACTTT
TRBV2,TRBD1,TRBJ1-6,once,CASPPGTGFRSDDSPLHF,TGTGCCAGCCCTCCCGGGACAGGGTTCAGAAGCGACGATTCACCCCTCCACTTT
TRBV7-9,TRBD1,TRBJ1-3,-,CASSYRGSGNTIYF,TGTGCCAGCAGCTACAGGGGATCAGGAAACACCATATATTTT
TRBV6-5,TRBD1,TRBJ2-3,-,CASSRGRGTDTQYF,TGTGCCAGCAGCAGGGGGCGGGGCACAGATACGCAGTATTTT
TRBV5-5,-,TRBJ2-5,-,CASSIARGGTLQETQYF,TGTGCCAGCAGCATCGCTAGGGGAGGCACCTTACAAGAGACCCAGTACTTC
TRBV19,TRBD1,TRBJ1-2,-,CASTLDRAANYGYTF,TGTGCCAGTACCCTGGACAGGGCCGCTAACTATGGCTACACCTTC
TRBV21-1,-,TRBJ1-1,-,CASSPWRAGPNTEAFF,TGTGCCAGCAGCCCATGGCGAGCAGGGCCGAACACTGAAGCTTTCTTT
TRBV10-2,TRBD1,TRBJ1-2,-,CASSLDRDYGYTF,TGCGCCAGCAGTCTGGACAGGGACTATGGCTACACCTTC
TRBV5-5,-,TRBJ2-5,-,CASSLGEGRQETQYF,TGTGCCAGCAGCTTGGGAGAGGGAAGGCAAGAGACCCAGTACTTC
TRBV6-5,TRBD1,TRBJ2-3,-,CASTRTGRTDTQYF,TGTGCCAGCACCCGGACAGGGCGCACAGATACGCAGTATTTT
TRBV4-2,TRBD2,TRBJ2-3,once,CASSQELAGGLPDTQYF,TGTGCCAGCAGCCAGGAACTAGCGGGGGGGCTCCCAGATACGCAGTATTTT
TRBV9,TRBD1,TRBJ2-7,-,CASSPGTEKSEQYF,TGTGCCAGCAGCCCAGGGACAGAAAAAAGCGAGCAGTACTTC
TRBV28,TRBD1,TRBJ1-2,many,CASSPLPLGQGLRANYGYTF,TGTGCCAGCAGTCCCCTCCCCCTCGGACAGGGGCTTAGGGCGAACTATGGCTACACCTTC
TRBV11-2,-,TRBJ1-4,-,CASSPAGAQAGEKLFF,TGTGCCAGCAGCCCCGCGGGGGCCCAGGCGGGAGAAAAACTGTTTTTT
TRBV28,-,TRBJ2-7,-,CASEMDSLGEQYF,TGTGCCAGCGAAATGGACAGCCTCGGCGAGCAGTACTTC
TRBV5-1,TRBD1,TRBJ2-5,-,CASSSGQGSTETQYF,TGCGCCAGCAGCTCGGGACAGGGGTCGACAGAGACCCAGTACTTC
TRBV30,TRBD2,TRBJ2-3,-,CAWSRLAGDTQYF,TGTGCCTGGAGTAGGCTAGCGGGGGATACGCAGTATTTT
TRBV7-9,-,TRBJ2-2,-,CASSLNTNTGELFF,TGTGCCAGCAGCTTAAACACGAACACCGGGGAGCTGTTTTTT
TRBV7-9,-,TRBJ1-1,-,CASSPRWGGTEAFF,TGTGCCAGCAGCCCCCGCTGGGGAGGCACTGAAGCTTTCTTT
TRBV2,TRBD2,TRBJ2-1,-,CASRRGGVNEQFF,TGTGCCAGCAGGCGGGGGGGCGTAAATGAGCAGTTCTTC
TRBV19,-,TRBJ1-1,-,CASIREEVAFF,TGTGCCAGTATACGGGAGGAAGTAGCTTTCTTT
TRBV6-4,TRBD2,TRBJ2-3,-,CASSDSSGGADTQYF,TGTGCCAGCAGTGACTCGAGCGGGGGGGCCGATACGCAGTATTTT
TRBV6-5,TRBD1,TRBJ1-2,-,CASSPDREGGYTF,TGTGCCAGCAGTCCGGACAGGGAGGGTGGCTACACCTTC
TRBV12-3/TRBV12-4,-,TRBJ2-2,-,CASSFVAIGELFF,TGTGCCAGCAGTTTCGTAGCCATCGGGGAGCTGTTTTTT
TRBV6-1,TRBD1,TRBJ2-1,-,CASSELQGRHNEQFF,TGTGCCAGCAGTGAGCTACAGGGGCGACACAATGAGCAGTTCTTC
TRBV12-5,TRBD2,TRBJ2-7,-,CASGLVTGGAVYEQYF,TGTGCTAGTGGTTTGGTCACCGGGGGGGCCGTTTACGAGCAGTACTTC